The clone carrying this T cell receptor beta chain was found a few times. Its antigen is still unknown. Sequence data for DNA of cultured CD4+ T cells were generated by the Oncomine TCR Beta short-read assay. Investigators obtained genomic DNA by extraction from cultured CD4+ T cells. TCRdb reprocessed the PCR reads with MiXCR, giving one entry per CDR3 protein. The profile shows a few thousand distinct CDR3 sequences, 14% to 15% of them singletons. The sample is drawn from a study of vaccination and CD4 T cells after COVID-19. Study as a whole: Two mRNA vaccine doses were given, either BNT162b2 or mRNA-1273. Researchers treated cells with overlapping spike peptides taken from SARS-CoV-2, HCoV-NL63, HCoV-OC43 and HCoV-229E.

The CDR3 consists of 18 residues. Between the trimmed V and J ends, which lost 1 base and 0 bases, there was a span of 16 bases. Germline CDR1 reads LNHNV; CDR2 reads YYDKDF (reference sequence). Treatment reported: approximately nine-day PBMC culture with coronavirus spike peptide pools or control peptides (ViraFEST assay). Antigen-specific T cells were expanded with peptide pools by ViraFEST, and TCRs were then sequenced. The sample was CD4+ T cells from blood, cultured in vitro. This clonotype was obtained from a human donor who had recovered from COVID-19. The chain is built from TRBV15 and TRBJ1-3, with D perhaps TRBD1 (5 bases). Here the CDR3 reads CATSRGDRRDFSGNTIYF. DNA of the CDR3: TGTGCCACCAGCAGAGGAGATCGCAGGGATTTCTCTGGAAACACCATATATTTT.